A single sample is the source of the 21 T cell receptor beta chains below, sequenced in a study of blood T cell repertoires in COVID-19. Generated by immunoSEQ multiplex PCR, the TCRdb table keeps only in-frame clones and is missing some. The repertoire has roughly 70,000 clones, approximately 90% of them found once; the top ten carry around 4.5%. Input material: peripheral blood. Source of these receptors: a woman aged 55-69 years with active COVID-19.

V and J are TRBV5-1 and TRBJ1-2; D not certain. The CDR3 extends over 13 amino acids. Trimming removed 4 bases at V and 3 bases at J, with 10 bases between. Germline assignment: CDR1 SGHRS and CDR2 YFSETQ. Written as DNA, the CDR3 is TGCGCCAGCAGCACGGAGGGTCACTATGGCTACACCTTC. Protein product: CASSTEGHYGYTF.

For the CDR3, the DNA is TGCGCCAGCAGCCAAGCGGCTTCGGGAATTACTAGCACAGATACGCAGTATTTT. This translates into CASSQAASGITSTDTQYF. V gene TRBV4-1 combines with J gene TRBJ2-3; maybe TRBD2 (5 bases). V was pared by 1 base and J by 0 bases, with 17 bases between. The CDR3 covers 18 residues. Germline-derived CDR1 and CDR2 are MGHRA and YSYEKL.

The V gene is TRBV5-1, the J gene TRBJ2-1; tentatively, D is TRBD1 (7 bases). CDR1 SGHRS and CDR2 YFSETQ come from the germline V gene. CDR3 length equals 14 residues. Between the trimmed V and J ends, which lost 4 bases and 3 bases, there was a span of 11 bases. CDR3 in DNA: TGCGCCAGCAGCCGCCAGGGGGGCTACAATGAGCAGTTCTTC. It yields the protein CASSRQGGYNEQFF.

This clone appeared once. The genes are TRBV6-5 and TRBJ1-6; D is uncertain. V was trimmed by 8 bases and J by 11 bases, leaving 16 bases between them. CDR1 is MNHEY, CDR2 SVGAGI, per germline. This CDR3 comprises 13 residues. CDR3 sequence reads: CASLSHRAAPLHF. DNA of the CDR3: TGTGCCAGCCTTTCTCATCGAGCTGCACCCCTCCACTTT.

This chain connects TRBV18 to TRBJ1-5, with 7 bases matching TRBD1. This CDR3 is 15 amino acids long. Germline values: CDR1 KGHSH, CDR2 LQKENI. With V trimmed by 3 bases and J by 4 bases, 6 bases remained unmatched. CDR3 bases: TGTGCCAGCTCACCGGGGGGACAGACAAATCAGCCCCAGCATTTT. As protein: CASSPGGQTNQPQHF.

J is TRBJ1-5 and V is TRBV11-2; D is unresolved. Trimming removed 2 bases from V and 5 bases from J, with 10 bases in between. Germline lookup yields CDR1 SGHAT and CDR2 FQNNGV. The CDR3 totals 14 residues. This chain's CDR3 is CASSLKLGDQPQHF. The DNA for the CDR3 is TGTGCCAGCAGCTTAAAACTCGGGGATCAGCCCCAGCATTTT.

The chain combines TRBV19 with TRBJ1-1; D unclear. The ends were cut back, 7 bases at V and 4 bases at J, with 13 bases in the middle. Per the germline V gene, CDR1 is LNHDA and CDR2 is SQIVND (reference sequence). This CDR3 spans 13 amino acids. The CDR3: CASMRPAPTEAFF. DNA of the CDR3: TGTGCCAGTATGAGGCCGGCCCCCACTGAAGCTTTCTTT.

This clone appeared once. This rearrangement joins TRBV5-1 to TRBJ2-7, with 10 nucleotides matching TRBD2. From germline, CDR1 is SGHRS and CDR2 YFSETQ. V trimming: 5 bases; J trimming: 2 bases; junction bases outside the gene matches: 4. The CDR3 is 14 residues long. The CDR3 region is CASRRTSGAYEQYF. The DNA of the CDR3 is TGCGCCAGCAGGAGGACTAGCGGCGCCTACGAGCAGTACTTC.

This chain connects TRBV5-1 to TRBJ2-5; D remains unclear. Germline loops: CDR1 SGHRS, CDR2 YFSETQ. V lost 0 bases to trimming and J lost 2 bases, with 5 bases between them. The CDR3 totals 13 residues. In DNA form, the CDR3 reads TGCGCCAGCAGCTTGGCCAGTCAAGAGACCCAGTACTTC. This codes for CASSLASQETQYF.

J is TRBJ1-5 and V is TRBV7-9; possible D gene TRBD1, 6 bases. The CDR3 has 15 amino acids. The germline CDR1 and CDR2 sequences are SEHNR and FQNEAQ (reference sequence). V lost 5 bases and J 6 bases, leaving 17 bases between the germline ends. CDR3 nucleotides: TGTGCCAGCAGCCCTGGACAGCAGGGGTCTCAGCCCCAGCATTTT. Translating it yields CASSPGQQGSQPQHF.

The chain joins TRBV6-4 to TRBJ2-3; 10 bases line up with TRBD1. The CDR3 covers 16 residues. V shed 3 bases and J 7 bases; nucleotides not matched to a gene: 10. CDR1 is MRHNA and CDR2 is SNTAGT in the germline V gene. CDR3 sequence reads: CASSETGQGTTNTQYF. The CDR3 nucleotides are TGTGCCAGCAGTGAAACGGGACAGGGGACCACCAATACGCAGTATTTT.

The chain carries TRBV5-1 and TRBJ2-5; D is unclear. CDR1 SGHRS and CDR2 YFSETQ come from the germline V gene. This CDR3 is built from 14 residues. Trimming removed 3 bases at V and 3 bases at J, with 12 bases between. In DNA form, the CDR3 reads TGCGCCAGCAGCTCCGCACAGAAGAAAGAGACCCAGTACTTC. Protein: CASSSAQKKETQYF.

The chain has TRBV19 and TRBJ2-7; D possibly corresponds to TRBD2 (5 bases). The germline V and J ends were trimmed by 3 bases and 7 bases, with 16 bases remaining between them. This CDR3 region has 14 residues. The V gene's germline CDR1 is LNHDA and CDR2 SQIVND (reference sequence). CDR3 sequence: CASSMPGPRREQYF. CDR3 DNA: TGTGCCAGTAGTATGCCAGGTCCTCGGAGGGAGCAGTACTTC.

This rearrangement joins TRBV3-1 (or the pseudogene TRBV3-2) to TRBJ2-7; 11 bases map to TRBD1. Trimming took 1 base from V and 6 from J; bases not matched to a gene: 2. This CDR3 region has 14 residues. Germline loops: CDR1 LGHDT, CDR2 YNNKEL (reference sequence). The CDR3 protein is CASSQGTGGAEQYF. The CDR3 nucleotides are TGTGCCAGCAGCCAAGGGACAGGGGGCGCCGAGCAGTACTTC.

This clone was observed a few times. One end of the junction does not line up with germline, which may come from a read error. The J gene is TRBJ2-2, the V gene TRBV5-4; 7 bases agree with TRBD2. The CDR3 loop spans 15 amino acids. Germline loops: CDR1 SGHNT, CDR2 YYREEE (reference sequence). This CDR3 is CASTLGGVLTGELFF. CDR3 DNA: TGTGCCAGCACCTTGGGGGGGGTACTCACCGGGGAGCTGTTTTTT. Full variable domain (remainder filled in from reference TRBV5-4 and TRBJ2-2): ETGVTQSPTHLIKTRGQQVTLRCSSQSGHNTVSWYQQALGQGPQFIFQYYREEENGRGNFPPRFSGLQFPNYSSELNVNALELDDSALYLCASTLGGVLTGELFFGEGSRLTVL.

V is TRBV27 and J is TRBJ2-1; 9 nucleotides line up with TRBD2. V lost 1 base and J lost 7; bases outside the gene matches: 2. The CDR3 is made up of 14 amino acids. Germline assignment: CDR1 MNHEY and CDR2 SMNVEV (reference sequence). The CDR3 spells CASSLWTSVNEQFF. The CDR3 DNA sequence: TGTGCCAGCAGTTTATGGACTAGCGTAAATGAGCAGTTCTTC.

V usage is TRBV4-2 and J usage is TRBJ1-2, with TRBD1 identical over 8 bases. Germline CDR1 is LGHNA and CDR2 is YNFKEQ. V was clipped by 4 bases and J by 7 bases; unmatched bases: 8. The CDR3 contains 14 residues. The CDR3 spells CASSRSTGGSGYTF. The CDR3 nucleotides read TGTGCCAGCAGCCGCTCTACAGGGGGAAGTGGCTACACCTTC.

The rearrangement links TRBV5-5 to TRBJ2-7; 7 nucleotides agree with TRBD1. CDR1 and CDR2 from the germline V gene are SGHKS and YYEKEE (reference sequence). This CDR3 has 14 amino acids. V shed 5 bases and J 3 bases; nucleotides not matched to a gene: 8. CDR3 sequence reads: CASSFLGQRYEQYF. The CDR3 region has the DNA TGTGCCAGCAGTTTCCTGGGACAGCGCTACGAGCAGTACTTC.

The V call is TRBV5-1, the J call TRBJ2-7, with 11 bases identical to TRBD2. V lost 3 bases and J lost 3; bases outside the gene matches: 2. The CDR3 has 14 amino acids. Germline V gene lookup returns CDR1 SGHRS and CDR2 YFSETQ. CDR3 sequence (DNA): TGCGCCAGCAGCTACGGGACTAGCGGCTACGAGCAGTACTTC. Translation gives CASSYGTSGYEQYF.

For this clone: A junction boundary mismatches the germline segment, possibly from a read error. The rearrangement links TRBV2 to TRBJ2-2; TRBD2 aligns across 10 bases. The germline V gene has CDR1 SNHLY and CDR2 FYNNEI. The CDR3 has 16 amino acids. This CDR3 reads CASTRAGGPNPGELFF. The CDR3 coding sequence is TGTGCCAGCACCCGAGCGGGAGGGCCGAACCCCGGGGAGCTGTTTTTT.

This chain connects TRBV5-6 to TRBJ1-4, with D perhaps TRBD1 (6 bases). Trimming left V 7 bases short and J 2 bases short, with 9 bases between. The V gene's germline CDR1 is SGHDT and CDR2 YYEEEE. The CDR3 is 13 amino acids. The CDR3 sequence is CASRDTTNEKLFF. The CDR3 nucleotides are TGTGCCAGCCGGGACACGACTAATGAAAAACTGTTTTTT.